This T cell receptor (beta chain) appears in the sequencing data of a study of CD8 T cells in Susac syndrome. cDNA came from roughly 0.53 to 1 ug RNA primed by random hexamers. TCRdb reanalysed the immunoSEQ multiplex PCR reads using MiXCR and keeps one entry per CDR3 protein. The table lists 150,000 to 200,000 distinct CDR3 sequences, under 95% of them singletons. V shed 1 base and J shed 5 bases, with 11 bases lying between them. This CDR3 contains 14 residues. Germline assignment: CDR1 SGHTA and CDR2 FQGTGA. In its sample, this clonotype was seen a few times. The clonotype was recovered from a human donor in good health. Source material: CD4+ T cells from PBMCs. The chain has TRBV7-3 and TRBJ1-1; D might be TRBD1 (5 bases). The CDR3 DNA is TGTGCCAGCAGCTTAAATGGGGGGGGAACTGAAGCTTTCTTT. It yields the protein CASSLNGGGTEAFF.